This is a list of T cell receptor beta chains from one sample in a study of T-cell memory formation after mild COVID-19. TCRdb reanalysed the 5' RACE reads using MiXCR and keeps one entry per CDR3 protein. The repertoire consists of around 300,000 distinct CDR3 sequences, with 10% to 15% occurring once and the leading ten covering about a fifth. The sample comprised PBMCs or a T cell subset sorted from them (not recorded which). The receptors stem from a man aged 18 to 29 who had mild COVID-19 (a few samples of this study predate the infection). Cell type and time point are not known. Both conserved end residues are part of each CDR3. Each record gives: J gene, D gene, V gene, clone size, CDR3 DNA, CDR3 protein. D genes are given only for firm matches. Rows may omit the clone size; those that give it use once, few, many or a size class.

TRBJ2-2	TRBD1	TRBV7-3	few	TGTGCCAGCAGCATCGGACAGGGCCACGGGGAGCTGTTTTTT	CASSIGQGHGELFF
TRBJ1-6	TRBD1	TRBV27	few	TGTGCCAGCAGAGCCGGGACAGGGGATTCACCCCTCCACTTT	CASRAGTGDSPLHF
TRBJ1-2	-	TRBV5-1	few	TGCGCCAGCAGTGTATCAGCGGTTCGCTATGGCTACACCTTC	CASSVSAVRYGYTF
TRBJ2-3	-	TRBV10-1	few	TGCGCCAGCAGTGCCGCCGGGTCTAGAGGGGGCACAGATACGCAGTATTTT	CASSAAGSRGGTDTQYF
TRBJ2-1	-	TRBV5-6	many	TGTGCCAGCAGCTTGCAGGATGAGCAGTTCTTC	CASSLQDEQFF
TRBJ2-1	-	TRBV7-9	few	TGTGCCAGCGGGGGTCACATAAACAATGAGCAGTTCTTC	CASGGHINNEQFF
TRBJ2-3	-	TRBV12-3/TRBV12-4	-	TGTGCCAGCAGTTTCCTGGCAGGCGAGGATACGCAGTATTTT	CASSFLAGEDTQYF
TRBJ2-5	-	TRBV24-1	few	TGTGCCACCAGTGAAAACCGATGGGGGACCCAGTACTTC	CATSENRWGTQYF
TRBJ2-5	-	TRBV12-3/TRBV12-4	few	TGTGCCAGCAGTTTAGGGACGGGGGTCGGACAAGAGACCCAGTACTTC	CASSLGTGVGQETQYF
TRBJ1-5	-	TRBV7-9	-	TGTGCCAGCAGCGTCGGGGGGACGCACGATCCACCCCAGCATTTT	CASSVGGTHDPPQHF
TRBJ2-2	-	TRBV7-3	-	TGTGCCAGCAGCTCCCTAGGAACCCAGAACACCGGGGAGCTGTTTTTT	CASSSLGTQNTGELFF
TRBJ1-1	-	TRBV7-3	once	TGTGCCAGCAGCTTAAAGAGAGGCACTGAAGCTTTCTTT	CASSLKRGTEAFF
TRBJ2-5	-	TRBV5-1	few	TGCGCCAGCAGCTTGGAAGGGGTAGAGACCCAGTACTTC	CASSLEGVETQYF
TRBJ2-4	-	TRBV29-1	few	TGCAGCGTTGTTTCAGAGTCAAACATTCAGTACTTC	CSVVSESNIQYF
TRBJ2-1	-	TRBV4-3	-	TGCGCCAGCAGCCAAGAACCGGGGATTATTTACAATGAGCAGTTCTTC	CASSQEPGIIYNEQFF
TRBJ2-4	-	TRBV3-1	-	TGTGCCAGCAGCACGACTATCCCTAGTGGCATTCAGTACTTC	CASSTTIPSGIQYF
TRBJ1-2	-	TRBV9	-	TGTGCCAGCACCCACGATGGATGGTATGGCTACACCTTC	CASTHDGWYGYTF
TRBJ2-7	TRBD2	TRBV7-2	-	TGTGCCAGCAGCCTCCCCGGGACTAACTCCTACGAGCAGTACTTC	CASSLPGTNSYEQYF
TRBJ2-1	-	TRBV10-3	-	TGTGCCATCCGGGCCGGCTCCTACAATGAGCAGTTCTTC	CAIRAGSYNEQFF
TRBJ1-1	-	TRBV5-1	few	TGCGCCAGCAGCAGCGACACCTCCGGGAACACTGAAGCTTTCTTT	CASSSDTSGNTEAFF
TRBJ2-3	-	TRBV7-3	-	TGTGCCAGCAGCTTAATACAGGGAGTTACGGATACGCAGTATTTT	CASSLIQGVTDTQYF
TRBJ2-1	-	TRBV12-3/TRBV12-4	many	TGTGCCAGCAGTTTAGCGGAGGGGGGTCGCGCCTACAATGAGCAGTTCTTC	CASSLAEGGRAYNEQFF
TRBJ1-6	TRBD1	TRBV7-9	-	TGTGCCAGCAAGAAACAGGGGGAGTATTCACCCCTCCACTTT	CASKKQGEYSPLHF
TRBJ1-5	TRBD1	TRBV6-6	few	TGTGCCAGCAGTTACGGGACAGGGGTGGTGAGCAATCAGCCCCAGCATTTT	CASSYGTGVVSNQPQHF
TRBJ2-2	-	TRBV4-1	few	TGCGCCAGCAGCCAAGTCTCGGGGGCCGGGGAGCTGTTTTTT	CASSQVSGAGELFF
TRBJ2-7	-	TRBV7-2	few	TGTGCCAGCAGCTTTCAGCGGCGAACCTACGAGCAGTACTTC	CASSFQRRTYEQYF
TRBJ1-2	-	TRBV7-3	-	TGTGCCAGCAGCTTAACGGGGGTGGATGGCTACACCTTC	CASSLTGVDGYTF
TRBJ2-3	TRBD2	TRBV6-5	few	TGTGCCAGCAGTTACTCGCGGGGGAATTCAGATACGCAGTATTTT	CASSYSRGNSDTQYF
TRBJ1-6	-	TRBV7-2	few	TGTGCCAGCAGCTTAGGACAGGCAGGGAATTCACCCCTCCACTTT	CASSLGQAGNSPLHF
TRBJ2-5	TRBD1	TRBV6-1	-	TGTGCCAGCAGCCGGGACAGAATATCCCAAGAGACCCAGTACTTC	CASSRDRISQETQYF